This TCR beta chain came from a study of blood T cell repertoires in COVID-19. Study details: COVID-19 samples, acute and convalescent, were from the United States, Italy and Spain. The analysed material was cDNA or gDNA that came from T cells, B-cell-depleted T cells, or PBMCs.

The CDR3 is made up of 14 amino acids. Trimming at V came to 4 bases and at J to 7 bases, leaving 8 bases not matched to a gene. Germline V gene sequence: CDR1 SGDLS, CDR2 YYNGEE. This clone was seen once. Per the study methods: Estimated nucleated cell counts came from reference gene primer amplification. TCRdb's copy holds only in-frame clones and misses some; the assay was immunoSEQ multiplex PCR. The V and J calls and clone size come from that table; D and trimming were worked out from the DNA. The table has under 500,000 clones, approximately 90% seen once. This clonotype originated in a woman aged 25 to 45 with acute or convalescent COVID-19. The source material was peripheral blood. The chain carries TRBV9 and TRBJ2-7; 10 bases match TRBD1. The CDR3 sequence: CASSPTGGAGEQYF. The CDR3 region has the DNA TGTGCCAGCAGCCCGACAGGGGGCGCGGGGGAGCAGTACTTC.